This T cell receptor beta chain was recorded in a study of identical twins. One entry per CDR3 protein, called by TCRdb with MiXCR from the 5' RACE reads. The sample yields about 470,000 distinct CDR3 sequences, 20% to 25% seen once. This clonotype was seen a few times. The data were also submitted as part of a second study, on T cells expressing NK-cell markers. That source reports: There were seven HCMV-seropositive donors and one seronegative donor among the eight sequenced.

This clonotype was obtained from a woman under 30 in good health. The sequencing sample was made of CD4+ T cells sorted from blood.

DNA of the CDR3: TGTGCCATCAGTGAAGGCTCCCAAGGCTCCTACGAGCAGTACTTC. Residues: CAISEGSQGSYEQYF. The V gene is TRBV10-3, the J gene TRBJ2-7, with D unclear. The CDR3 runs to 15 residues. The ends were cut back, 3 bases at V and 0 bases at J, with 12 bases in the middle. Germline assignment: CDR1 ENHRY and CDR2 SYGVKD.